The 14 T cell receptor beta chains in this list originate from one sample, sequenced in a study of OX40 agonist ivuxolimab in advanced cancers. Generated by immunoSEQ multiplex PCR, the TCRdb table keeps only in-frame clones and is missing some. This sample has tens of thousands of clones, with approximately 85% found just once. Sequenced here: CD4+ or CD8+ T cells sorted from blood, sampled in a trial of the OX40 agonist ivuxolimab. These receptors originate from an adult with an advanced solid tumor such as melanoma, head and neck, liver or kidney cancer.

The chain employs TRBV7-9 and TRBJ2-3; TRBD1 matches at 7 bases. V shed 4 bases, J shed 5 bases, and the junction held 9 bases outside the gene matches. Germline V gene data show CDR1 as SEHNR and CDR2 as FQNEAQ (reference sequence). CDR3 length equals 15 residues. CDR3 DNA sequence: TGTGCCAGCAGCTCGACCGGGACAGCAGGAGATACGCAGTATTTT. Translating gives CASSSTGTAGDTQYF.

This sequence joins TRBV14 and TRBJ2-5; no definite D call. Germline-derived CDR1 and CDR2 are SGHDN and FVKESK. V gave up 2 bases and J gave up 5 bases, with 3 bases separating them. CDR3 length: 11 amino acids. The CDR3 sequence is CASSQLETQYF. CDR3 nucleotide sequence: TGTGCCAGCAGCCAACTGGAGACCCAGTACTTC.

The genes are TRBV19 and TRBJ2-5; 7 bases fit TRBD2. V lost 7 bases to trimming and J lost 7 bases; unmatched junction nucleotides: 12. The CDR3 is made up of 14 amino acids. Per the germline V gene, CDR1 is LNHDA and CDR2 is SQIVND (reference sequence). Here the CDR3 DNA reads TGTGCCAGTAACCCGGGCGGGGGAAAGGGGACCCAGTACTTC. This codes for CASNPGGGKGTQYF.

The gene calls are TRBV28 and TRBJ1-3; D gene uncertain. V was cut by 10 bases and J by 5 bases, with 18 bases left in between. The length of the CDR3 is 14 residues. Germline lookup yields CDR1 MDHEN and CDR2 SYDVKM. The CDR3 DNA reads TGTGCCACCATGACCCTGGAGGCTCGAAACACCATATATTTT. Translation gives CATMTLEARNTIYF. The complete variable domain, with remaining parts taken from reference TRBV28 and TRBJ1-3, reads DVKVTQSSRYLVKRTGEKVFLECVQDMDHENMFWYRQDPGLGLRLIYFSYDVKMKEKGDIPEGYSVSREKKERFSLILESASTNQTSMYLCATMTLEARNTIYFGEGSWLTVV.

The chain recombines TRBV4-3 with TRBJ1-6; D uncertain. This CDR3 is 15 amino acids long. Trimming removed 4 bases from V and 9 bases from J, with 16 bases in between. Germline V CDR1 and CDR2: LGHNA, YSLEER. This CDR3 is CASSRTESSRSPLHF. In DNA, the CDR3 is TGCGCCAGCAGCCGAACGGAGTCTTCTCGTTCACCCCTCCACTTT.

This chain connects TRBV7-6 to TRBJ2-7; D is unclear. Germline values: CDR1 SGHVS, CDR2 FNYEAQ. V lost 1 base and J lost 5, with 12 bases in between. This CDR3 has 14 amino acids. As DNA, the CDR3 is TGTGCCAGCAGCTTAGGTGAGGCCCGTGACGAGCAGTACTTC. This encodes CASSLGEARDEQYF.

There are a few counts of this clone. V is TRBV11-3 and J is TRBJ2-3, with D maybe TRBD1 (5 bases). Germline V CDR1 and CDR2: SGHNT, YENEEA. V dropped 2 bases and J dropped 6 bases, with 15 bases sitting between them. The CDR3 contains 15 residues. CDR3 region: CASSLRGPHGDTQYF. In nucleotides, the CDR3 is TGTGCCAGCAGCTTAAGGGGTCCACACGGGGATACGCAGTATTTT.

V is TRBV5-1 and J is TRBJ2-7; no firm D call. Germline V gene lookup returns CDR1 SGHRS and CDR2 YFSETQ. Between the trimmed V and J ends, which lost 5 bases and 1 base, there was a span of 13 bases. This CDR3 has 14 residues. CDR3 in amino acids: CASSWVGSSYEQYF. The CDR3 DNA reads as TGCGCCAGCAGTTGGGTTGGTAGTTCCTACGAGCAGTACTTC.

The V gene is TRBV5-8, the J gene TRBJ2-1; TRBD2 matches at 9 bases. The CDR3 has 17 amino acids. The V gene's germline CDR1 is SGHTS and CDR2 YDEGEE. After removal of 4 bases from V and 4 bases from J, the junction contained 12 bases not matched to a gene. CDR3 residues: CASSNSIAGETYNEQFF. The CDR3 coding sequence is TGTGCCAGCAGCAACTCTATAGCGGGGGAAACTTACAATGAGCAGTTCTTC.

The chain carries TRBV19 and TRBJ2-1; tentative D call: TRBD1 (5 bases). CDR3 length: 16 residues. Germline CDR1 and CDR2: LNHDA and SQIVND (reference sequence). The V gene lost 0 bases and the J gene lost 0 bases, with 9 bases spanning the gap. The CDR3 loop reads CASSIDGASSYNEQFF. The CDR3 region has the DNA TGTGCCAGTAGTATAGATGGGGCGAGCTCCTACAATGAGCAGTTCTTC.

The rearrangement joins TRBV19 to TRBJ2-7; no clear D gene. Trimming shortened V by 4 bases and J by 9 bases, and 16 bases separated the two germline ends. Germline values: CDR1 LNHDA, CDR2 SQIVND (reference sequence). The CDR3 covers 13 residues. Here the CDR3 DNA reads TGTGCCAGTAGTAAGTTCCATGGAGATTGGCAGTACTTC. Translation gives CASSKFHGDWQYF.

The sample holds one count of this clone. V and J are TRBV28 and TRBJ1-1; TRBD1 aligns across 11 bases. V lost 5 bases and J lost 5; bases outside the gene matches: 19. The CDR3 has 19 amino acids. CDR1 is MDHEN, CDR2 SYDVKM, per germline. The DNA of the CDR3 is TGTGCCAGCAGTCAAGGACAGGGGGCTCCGAGAGTTAAGGTAACTGAAGCTTTCTTT. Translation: CASSQGQGAPRVKVTEAFF.

The CDR3 is CASRVVAGGFTGELFF. CDR3 in DNA: TGCGCCAGCAGAGTCGTGGCAGGGGGATTCACCGGGGAGCTGTTTTTT. The chain carries TRBV5-1 and TRBJ2-2, with 7 bases aligning to TRBD1. Trimming cost V 5 bases and J 4 bases; bases outside gene matches: 11. Germline V lookup: CDR1 SGHRS, CDR2 YFSETQ. This CDR3 contains 16 residues.

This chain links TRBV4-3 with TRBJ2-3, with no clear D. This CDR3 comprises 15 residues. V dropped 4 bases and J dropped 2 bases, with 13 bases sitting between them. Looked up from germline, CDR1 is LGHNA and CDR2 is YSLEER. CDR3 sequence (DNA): TGCGCCAGCAGCCTAGACGGGCACAACACAGATACGCAGTATTTT. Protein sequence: CASSLDGHNTDTQYF.